What follows are 32 T cell receptor beta chains derived from one specimen sequenced in a study of cytomegalovirus exposure and HLA in healthy donors. Vbeta (60) and Jbeta (13) primers were used in the PCR. The data were produced by immunoSEQ multiplex PCR, yet TCRdb's version contains in-frame clones alone and is incomplete. The table records about 190,000 clones, over 70% of them present only once. Sequenced: PBMCs. The source of these receptors is a woman aged 25-40 years in good health and CMV-seropositive.

This clone was observed once. This chain links TRBV2 with TRBJ1-3; D remains ambiguous. Germline loops: CDR1 SNHLY, CDR2 FYNNEI. V lost 3 bases, J lost 0 bases, and 6 bases lay in between. This CDR3 is 14 amino acids long. CDR3 nucleotide sequence: TGTGCCAGCAGTGAGCTTAGCTCTGGAAACACCATATATTTT. It encodes CASSELSSGNTIYF.

This clone was detected only a few times. V and J are TRBV11-1 and TRBJ1-1, with TRBD1 matching 7 bases. V dropped 6 bases and J dropped 0; count of bases not matched to a gene: 7. The germline V gene encodes CDR1 SGHAT and CDR2 FQDESV (reference sequence). This CDR3 contains 15 residues. The CDR3 DNA sequence: TGTGCCAGCAGTTTTGAGACAGGGATGAACACTGAAGCTTTCTTT. It yields the protein CASSFETGMNTEAFF.

This chain links TRBV5-4 with TRBJ2-5; 8 positions match TRBD2. The CDR3 sequence is 15 residues long. Germline V lookup: CDR1 SGHNT, CDR2 YYREEE (reference sequence). The V and J ends lost 4 bases and 2 bases, in that order; junction bases with no gene match: 7. This CDR3 is CASSTASGLQETQYF. CDR3 sequence (DNA): TGTGCCAGCAGCACCGCTAGCGGGCTTCAAGAGACCCAGTACTTC.

The chain has TRBV28 and TRBJ1-5; TRBD1 might be the D (6 bases). From germline, CDR1 is MDHEN and CDR2 SYDVKM. With 6 bases removed from V and 6 bases from J, the gap between germline ends came to 15 bases. The CDR3 totals 14 residues. DNA for the CDR3: TGTGCCAGCAGAACTGTACAGGGCTTTCAGCCCCAGCATTTT. As protein: CASRTVQGFQPQHF.

The gene calls are TRBV27 and TRBJ1-1, with 7 bases fitting TRBD1. The CDR3 is 13 amino acids. CDR1 MNHEY and CDR2 SMNVEV come from the germline V gene (reference sequence). J lost 3 bases, V lost 10 bases, and 8 bases had no gene match. Here the CDR3 reads CATRTGEDTEAFF. CDR3 sequence (DNA): TGTGCCACCCGGACAGGCGAAGACACTGAAGCTTTCTTT.

The V gene is TRBV6-1, the J gene TRBJ1-5; 7 bases are a match to TRBD1. The trim removed 7 bases at V and 2 bases at J, leaving 8 bases unmatched. Germline V gene sequence: CDR1 MNHNS, CDR2 SASEGT. This CDR3 has 15 amino acids. CDR3 sequence reads: CASTPRQGGNQPQHF. The CDR3 nucleotides are TGTGCCAGCACCCCTAGGCAGGGGGGCAATCAGCCCCAGCATTTT.

The chain joins TRBV11-2 to TRBJ2-7; the match to TRBD1 covers 8 bases. Germline CDR1 reads SGHAT; CDR2 reads FQNNGV. This CDR3 has 13 residues. V shed 6 bases and J 5 bases; nucleotides not matched to a gene: 6. CDR3 bases: TGTGCCAGCAGGGGGACAGGCTACAACGAGCAGTACTTC. Translation: CASRGTGYNEQYF. Drawing the rest from reference TRBV11-2 and TRBJ2-7, the complete variable domain is EAGVAQSPRYKIIEKRQSVAFWCNPISGHATLYWYQQILGQGPKLLIQFQNNGVVDDSQLPKDRFSAERLKGVDSTLKIQPAKLEDSAVYLCASRGTGYNEQYFGPGTRLTVT.

The J gene is TRBJ2-7, the V gene TRBV5-6; D might be TRBD1 (6 bases). V lost 3 bases and J lost 5, with 9 bases in between. The CDR3 totals 12 residues. Germline V gives CDR1 SGHDT, CDR2 YYEEEE. The CDR3 sequence: CASSWGPNEQYF. The CDR3 DNA sequence: TGTGCCAGCAGCTGGGGGCCGAACGAGCAGTACTTC. The variable domain in full, with the rest retrieved from reference TRBV5-6 and TRBJ2-7, is DAGVTQSPTHLIKTRGQQVTLRCSPKSGHDTVSWYQQALGQGPQFIFQYYEEEERQRGNFPDRFSGHQFPNYSSELNVNALLLGDSALYLCASSWGPNEQYFGPGTRLTVT.

The chain uses TRBV7-8 and TRBJ2-7; D is perhaps TRBD2 (7 bases). V was trimmed by 2 bases and J by 4 bases, leaving 12 bases between them. The germline V gene encodes CDR1 SGHVS and CDR2 FQNEAQ. This CDR3 spans 14 amino acids. In DNA, the CDR3 is TGTGCCAGCAGCTTATATAGGGGGGGTTACGAGCAGTACTTC. This gives the protein CASSLYRGGYEQYF. The variable domain in full, completed from reference TRBV7-8 and TRBJ2-7, reads GAGVSQSPRYKVAKRGQDVALRCDPISGHVSLFWYQQALGQGPEFLTYFQNEAQLDKSGLPSDRFFAERPEGSVSTLKIQRTQQEDSAVYLCASSLYRGGYEQYFGPGTRLTVT.

The rearrangement uses TRBV5-1 and TRBJ2-5; 15 nucleotides align to TRBD2. There are 15 residues in the CDR3. The germline V gene encodes CDR1 SGHRS and CDR2 YFSETQ. V shed 4 bases, J shed 5 bases, and the junction held 3 bases outside the gene matches. CDR3 loop: CASSTGTSGRETQYF. The CDR3 DNA reads TGCGCCAGCAGCACGGGGACTAGCGGGAGGGAGACCCAGTACTTC.

The rearrangement links TRBV2 to TRBJ2-5, with TRBD2 matching over 11 bases. The CDR3 is 18 residues long. The V and J ends lost 3 bases and 3 bases, in that order; junction bases with no gene match: 12. In germline, CDR1 is SNHLY, CDR2 FYNNEI. The CDR3 DNA sequence: TGTGCCAGCAGTGATTTTTTAGTGGGTAGCGGGAGGGAAGAGACCCAGTACTTC. It translates to CASSDFLVGSGREETQYF. Using reference TRBV2 and TRBJ2-5 for the parts outside the CDR3, the full variable domain is EPEVTQTPSHQVTQMGQEVILRCVPISNHLYFYWYRQILGQKVEFLVSFYNNEISEKSEIFDDQFSVERPDGSNFTLKIRSTKLEDSAMYFCASSDFLVGSGREETQYFGPGTRLLVL.

J is TRBJ2-7 and V is TRBV29-1; D is perhaps TRBD2 (5 bases). With 0 bases removed from V and 11 bases from J, the gap between germline ends came to 11 bases. This CDR3 spans 11 amino acids. The germline CDR1 and CDR2 sequences are SQVTM and ANQGSEA. CDR3: CSVEEKGSEYF. The CDR3 DNA is TGCAGCGTTGAAGAAAAGGGTAGCGAGTACTTC.

This chain uses TRBV18 with TRBJ2-3, with TRBD2 matching 7 bases. Trimming at V came to 3 bases and at J to 6 bases, leaving 12 bases not matched to a gene. Germline CDR1 and CDR2: KGHSH and LQKENI. This CDR3 contains 16 residues. The CDR3 DNA follows: TGTGCCAGCTCACCCCGGGAGGTCGGAGGTCGTGATACGCAGTATTTT. It specifies CASSPREVGGRDTQYF.

The V call is TRBV28, the J call TRBJ1-2, with D possibly being TRBD1 (6 bases). The CDR3 extends over 13 amino acids. V gave up 1 base and J gave up 8 bases, with 11 bases separating them. The germline gives CDR1 MDHEN, CDR2 SYDVKM. CDR3 DNA sequence: TGTGCCAGCAGTTTATCAGGGGTAAGAGGCTACACCTTC. Protein product: CASSLSGVRGYTF.

This chain connects TRBV2 to TRBJ1-5; 7 bases are shared with TRBD1. V lost 1 base, J lost 6 bases, and 6 bases stayed unmatched. CDR1 is SNHLY, CDR2 FYNNEI, per germline. The CDR3 sequence is 15 residues long. CDR3 in amino acids: CASSEGGSGGQPQHF. The CDR3 nucleotides are TGTGCCAGCAGTGAAGGCGGGTCAGGGGGTCAGCCCCAGCATTTT.

V and J are TRBV5-1 and TRBJ2-1; D perhaps matches TRBD1 (6 bases). CDR1 and CDR2 from the germline V gene are SGHRS and YFSETQ. This CDR3 is 15 amino acids long. Trimming removed 4 bases from V and 3 bases from J, with 14 bases in between. CDR3 bases: TGCGCCAGCAGCCCGGACAGAAGTAGCTACAATGAGCAGTTCTTC. Translating it yields CASSPDRSSYNEQFF.

This chain uses TRBV6-4 with TRBJ2-1; 11 positions agree with TRBD2. Germline V gene lookup returns CDR1 MRHNA and CDR2 SNTAGT. The CDR3 contains 18 residues. Trimming took 5 bases from V and 7 from J; bases not matched to a gene: 16. The CDR3 is CASSLFTTRTSGHNEQFF. The DNA of the CDR3 is TGTGCCAGCAGTCTCTTCACTACACGGACTAGCGGGCATAATGAGCAGTTCTTC.

V and J are TRBV25-1 and TRBJ2-7, with D perhaps matching TRBD2 (6 bases). The length of the CDR3 is 15 residues. The V gene lost 3 bases and the J gene lost 2 bases, with 14 bases spanning the gap. The germline gives CDR1 MGHDK, CDR2 SYGVNS. In nucleotides, the CDR3 is TGTGCCAGCAGTGACCCCCGGAGGGCCCCCTACGAGCAGTACTTC. Its translation: CASSDPRRAPYEQYF.

The V gene is TRBV5-4, the J gene TRBJ1-1, with 7 bases lining up with TRBD1. The trim removed 5 bases at V and 4 bases at J, leaving 8 bases unmatched. The CDR3 runs 14 residues. Germline-derived CDR1 and CDR2 are SGHNT and YYREEE (reference sequence). CDR3 coding DNA: TGTGCCAGCAGGGTAAGGGGGCAGGGCACTGAAGCTTTCTTT. Amino acid sequence: CASRVRGQGTEAFF.

The V call is TRBV5-5, the J call TRBJ2-1; D may be TRBD2 (5 bases). Trimming took off 2 bases at V and 5 bases at J, with 14 bases between the two ends. The CDR3 consists of 15 residues. Germline values: CDR1 SGHKS, CDR2 YYEKEE (reference sequence). The CDR3 sequence: CASSFVRSRDNEQFF. The CDR3 region has the DNA TGTGCCAGCAGCTTTGTCCGTTCGCGGGACAATGAGCAGTTCTTC. Based on the CDR3 plus reference TRBV5-5 and TRBJ2-1, the full variable domain is DAGVTQSPTHLIKTRGQQVTLRCSPISGHKSVSWYQQVLGQGPQFIFQYYEKEERGRGNFPDRFSARQFPNYSSELNVNALLLGDSALYLCASSFVRSRDNEQFFGPGTRLTVL.

A remark on this clone: The junction departs from germline at one end; a sequencing error may be responsible. The genes are TRBV7-6 and TRBJ2-2; 14 positions agree with TRBD2. There are 16 residues in the CDR3. From germline, CDR1 is SGHVS and CDR2 FNYEAQ. CDR3 protein: CASSSTSGRAAGELLF. Written as DNA, the CDR3 is TGTGCCAGCAGCTCGACTAGCGGGAGGGCCGCCGGGGAGCTGCTTTTT.

The chain's CDR3 is CASSLALGVGELFF. CDR3 in DNA: TGTGCCAGCAGCTTAGCGTTAGGGGTCGGGGAGCTGTTTTTT. The chain carries TRBV11-2 and TRBJ2-2; possible D gene TRBD1, 5 bases. Germline V gene sequence: CDR1 SGHAT, CDR2 FQNNGV. V gave up 1 base and J gave up 7 bases, with 10 bases separating them. This CDR3 is built from 14 residues.

Only a few counts were recorded for this clone. V is TRBV5-1 and J is TRBJ2-1; 7 positions agree with TRBD2. CDR1 and CDR2 from the germline V gene are SGHRS and YFSETQ. Trimming took 4 bases from V and 0 from J; bases not matched to a gene: 4. This CDR3 is 15 amino acids long. CDR3 DNA sequence: TGCGCCAGCAGCGGGGGGGAGGGCTCCTACAATGAGCAGTTCTTC. This sequence encodes CASSGGEGSYNEQFF.

This clone was recorded a few times. This chain connects TRBV5-1 to TRBJ2-6; D is perhaps TRBD1 (6 bases). The V end was cut by 3 bases, the J end by 0 bases, with 22 bases between. Germline V gene lookup returns CDR1 SGHRS and CDR2 YFSETQ. This CDR3 is 20 amino acids long. The CDR3 DNA sequence: TGCGCCAGCAGCTGGTCACAGGGCGAACTCCTTCTCTCTGGGGCCAACGTCCTGACTTTC. Translated, it gives CASSWSQGELLLSGANVLTF. The whole variable domain, filled in from reference TRBV5-1 and TRBJ2-6, reads KAGVTQTPRYLIKTRGQQVTLSCSPISGHRSVSWYQQTPGQGLQFLFEYFSETQRNKGNFPGRFSGRQFSNSRSEMNVSTLELGDSALYLCASSWSQGELLLSGANVLTFGAGSRLTVL.

This clone appeared a single time. CDR3 nucleotides: TGTGCCAGCAATCCACAAGACACGAAAAACTATGGCTACACCTTC. As protein: CASNPQDTKNYGYTF. V is TRBV28 and J is TRBJ1-2; D is unresolved. Trimming left V 7 bases short and J 2 bases short, with 17 bases between. CDR1 and CDR2 from the germline V gene are MDHEN and SYDVKM. CDR3 length: 15 residues.

The chain couples TRBV19 to TRBJ2-5; D is uncertain. Germline V gives CDR1 LNHDA, CDR2 SQIVND (reference sequence). Between the trimmed V and J ends, which lost 5 bases and 5 bases, there was a span of 15 bases. The CDR3 spans 14 residues. This CDR3 reads CASSSMSHSETQYF. CDR3 DNA: TGTGCCAGTAGTTCCATGAGCCACTCGGAGACCCAGTACTTC.

The rearrangement joins TRBV5-1 to TRBJ1-5; unclear D gene. V shed 0 bases and J shed 4 bases, with 8 bases lying between them. The CDR3 runs 14 residues. The germline CDR1 and CDR2 sequences are SGHRS and YFSETQ. The CDR3 DNA follows: TGCGCCAGCAGCTTGGGGGCCGCTAATCAGCCCCAGCATTTT. It specifies CASSLGAANQPQHF.

The chain carries TRBV11-3 and TRBJ2-7, with 14 positions matching TRBD2. The CDR3 covers 19 residues. Germline loops: CDR1 SGHNT, CDR2 YENEEA. Trimming removed 5 bases from V and 5 bases from J; junction bases left unmatched: 17. In nucleotides, the CDR3 is TGTGCCAGCAGCCCTGACTCGGGACTAGCGGGAGCAGGAACCCACGAGCAGTACTTC. Residues: CASSPDSGLAGAGTHEQYF.

Remarks on this clone: This likely traces to a read error, being one base from a far larger clone. This chain joins TRBV5-1 and TRBJ2-5; D unclear. The V end was cut by 2 bases, the J end by 7 bases, with 27 bases between. Germline V gene data show CDR1 as SGHRS and CDR2 as YFSETQ. The CDR3 loop spans 18 amino acids. CDR3 amino acids: CASSLGRGSDRFLGTQYF. The CDR3 DNA sequence: TGCGCCAGCAGCTTAGGTCGCGGCTCGGATCGCTTCCTAGGGACCCAGTACTTC.

V is TRBV11-2 and J is TRBJ2-7, with D possibly being TRBD2 (5 bases). The CDR3 covers 15 residues. V dropped 2 bases and J dropped 0 bases, with 11 bases sitting between them. Germline V gene lookup returns CDR1 SGHAT and CDR2 FQNNGV. The CDR3 DNA follows: TGTGCCAGCAGCTTAAGCCAGCGGTACTCCTACGAGCAGTACTTC. Translation: CASSLSQRYSYEQYF.

This clone has only one observation. This rearrangement joins TRBV7-9 to TRBJ1-3; D is unresolved. Trimming cost V 5 bases and J 4 bases, with 12 bases left between them. CDR1 is SEHNR and CDR2 is FQNEAQ in the germline V gene (reference sequence). The length of the CDR3 is 14 residues. The CDR3 DNA sequence: TGTGCCAGCAGCGTCAGCGGGAGAGGAAACACCATATATTTT. Translated: CASSVSGRGNTIYF.

V and J are TRBV7-2 and TRBJ1-4; 8 bases map to TRBD1. This CDR3 comprises 19 residues. Germline loops: CDR1 SGHTA, CDR2 FQGNSA. V lost 2 bases and J lost 7; bases outside the gene matches: 18. The CDR3 DNA sequence: TGTGCCAGCAGCTTAAGCCAAATTCGTTCAGGGGGCCTAAGTGAAAAACTGTTTTTT. Translating it yields CASSLSQIRSGGLSEKLFF.